Below, one T cell receptor (beta chain) is given with its context. Those who participated ranged in age from roughly 18 to 90 years and resided in about two dozen US areas. V was trimmed by 6 bases and J by 0 bases, leaving 11 bases between them. The CDR3 consists of 14 residues. Germline V lookup: CDR1 LNHDA, CDR2 SQIVND (reference sequence). These data are taken from a study of blood T cell repertoires in COVID-19. Overall study context: PBMCs, B-cell-depleted T cells, or T cells provided the cDNA or gDNA that made up the material.

In the authors' workflow: Nucleated cell number was recorded as an estimate derived from reference gene primer amplification. Here immunoSEQ multiplex PCR was the method, and the copy in TCRdb shows in-frame clones only, minus some. Clonal size and the V and J genes are those of that table, whereas D and trimming came from the DNA. The profile covers approximately 260,000 clones, with 85% to 95% appearing a single time and under 2.5% taken by the ten largest. The sequenced material came from PBMCs or T cells enriched from blood (not recorded which). The chain uses TRBV19 and TRBJ1-1; D is possibly TRBD1 (6 bases). The TCR sequence derives from a woman aged 18-29 years who had recovered from COVID-19. CDR3 loop: CASSTRGMNTEAFF. For the CDR3, the DNA is TGTGCCAGTAGCACCAGGGGTATGAACACTGAAGCTTTCTTT.